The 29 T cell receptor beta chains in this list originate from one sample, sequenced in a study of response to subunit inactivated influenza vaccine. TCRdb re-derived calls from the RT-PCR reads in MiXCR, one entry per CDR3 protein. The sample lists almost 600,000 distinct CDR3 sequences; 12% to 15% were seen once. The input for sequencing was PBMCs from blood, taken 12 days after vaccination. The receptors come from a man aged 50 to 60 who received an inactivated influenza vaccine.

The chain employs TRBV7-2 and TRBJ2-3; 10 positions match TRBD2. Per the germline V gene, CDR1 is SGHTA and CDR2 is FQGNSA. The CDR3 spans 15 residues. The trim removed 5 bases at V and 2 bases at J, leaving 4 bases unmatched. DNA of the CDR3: TGTGCCAGCAGCCTTAGCGGGAGGAACACAGATACGCAGTATTTT. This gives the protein CASSLSGRNTDTQYF.

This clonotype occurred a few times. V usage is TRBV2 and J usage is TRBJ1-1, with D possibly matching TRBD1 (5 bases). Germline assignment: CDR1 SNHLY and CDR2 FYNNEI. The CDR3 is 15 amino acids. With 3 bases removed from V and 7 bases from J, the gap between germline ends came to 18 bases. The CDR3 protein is CASSDHGFWDGEAFF. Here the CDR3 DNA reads TGTGCCAGCAGTGATCATGGGTTTTGGGACGGTGAAGCTTTCTTT.

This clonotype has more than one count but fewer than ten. The CDR3 here is CASSLGRDRNSPLHF. Here the CDR3 DNA reads TGTGCCAGCAGTTTAGGCCGGGACAGGAATTCACCCCTCCACTTT. The J gene is TRBJ1-6, the V gene TRBV12-3 or TRBV12-4; TRBD1 matches 8 bases. With 1 base clipped from V and 7 bases from J, the junction kept 3 bases outside the gene matches. This CDR3 contains 15 residues.

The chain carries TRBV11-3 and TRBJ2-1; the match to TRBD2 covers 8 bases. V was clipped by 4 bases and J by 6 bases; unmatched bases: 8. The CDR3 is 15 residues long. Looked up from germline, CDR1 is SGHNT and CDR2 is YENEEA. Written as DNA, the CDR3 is TGTGCCAGCAGCTCCACCATTGCGGGAGGCAATGAGCAGTTCTTC. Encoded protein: CASSSTIAGGNEQFF.

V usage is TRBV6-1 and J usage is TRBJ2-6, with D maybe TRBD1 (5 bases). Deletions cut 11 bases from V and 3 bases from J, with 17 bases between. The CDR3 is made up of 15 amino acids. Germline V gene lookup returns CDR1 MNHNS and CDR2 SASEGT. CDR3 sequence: CAVRIPGIGANVLTF. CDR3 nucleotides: TGTGCCGTCAGGATTCCAGGGATTGGGGCCAACGTCCTGACTTTC.

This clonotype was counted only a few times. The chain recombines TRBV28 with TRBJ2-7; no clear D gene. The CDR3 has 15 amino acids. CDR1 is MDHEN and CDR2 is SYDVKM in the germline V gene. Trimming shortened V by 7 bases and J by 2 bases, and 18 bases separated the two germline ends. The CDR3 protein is CASNPLVAYAYEQYF. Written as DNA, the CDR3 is TGTGCCAGCAACCCTCTCGTAGCATACGCCTACGAGCAGTACTTC.

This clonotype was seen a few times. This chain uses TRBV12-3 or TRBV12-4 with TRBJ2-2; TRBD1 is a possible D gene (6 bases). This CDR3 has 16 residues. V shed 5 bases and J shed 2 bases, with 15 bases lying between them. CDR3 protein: CASSHSGTLNTGELFF. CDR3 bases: TGTGCCAGCAGTCATTCCGGGACACTTAACACCGGGGAGCTGTTTTTT.

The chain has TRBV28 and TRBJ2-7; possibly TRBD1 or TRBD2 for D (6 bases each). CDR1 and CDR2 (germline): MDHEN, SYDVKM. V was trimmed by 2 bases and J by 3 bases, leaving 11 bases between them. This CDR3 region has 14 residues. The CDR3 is CASSLGGPVYEQYF. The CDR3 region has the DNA TGTGCCAGCAGTTTAGGGGGGCCCGTCTACGAGCAGTACTTC.

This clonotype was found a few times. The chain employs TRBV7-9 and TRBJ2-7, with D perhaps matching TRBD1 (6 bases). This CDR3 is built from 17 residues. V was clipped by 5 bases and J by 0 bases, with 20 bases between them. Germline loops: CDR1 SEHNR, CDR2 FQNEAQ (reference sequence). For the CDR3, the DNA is TGTGCCAGCAGCCCAGGACGGTACGGGACAAACTCCTACGAGCAGTACTTC. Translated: CASSPGRYGTNSYEQYF.

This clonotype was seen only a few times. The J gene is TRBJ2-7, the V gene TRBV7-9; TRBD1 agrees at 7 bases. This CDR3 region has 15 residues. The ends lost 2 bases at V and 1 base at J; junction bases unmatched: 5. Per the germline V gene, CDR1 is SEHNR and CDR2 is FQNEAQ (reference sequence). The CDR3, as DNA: TGTGCCAGCAGCTTAAAACAGGGGATTTCCTACGAGCAGTACTTC. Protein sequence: CASSLKQGISYEQYF.

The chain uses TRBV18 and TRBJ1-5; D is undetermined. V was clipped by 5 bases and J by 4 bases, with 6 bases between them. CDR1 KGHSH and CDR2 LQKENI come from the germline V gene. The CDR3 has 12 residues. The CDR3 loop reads CASSWENQPQHF. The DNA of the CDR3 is TGTGCCAGCTCATGGGAGAATCAGCCCCAGCATTTT.

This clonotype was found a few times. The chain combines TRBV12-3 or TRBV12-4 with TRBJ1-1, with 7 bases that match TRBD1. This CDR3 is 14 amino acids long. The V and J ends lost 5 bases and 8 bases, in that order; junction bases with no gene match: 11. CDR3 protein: CASSRPERQGEAFF. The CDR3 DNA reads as TGTGCCAGCAGTCGTCCCGAGAGACAGGGAGAAGCTTTCTTT.

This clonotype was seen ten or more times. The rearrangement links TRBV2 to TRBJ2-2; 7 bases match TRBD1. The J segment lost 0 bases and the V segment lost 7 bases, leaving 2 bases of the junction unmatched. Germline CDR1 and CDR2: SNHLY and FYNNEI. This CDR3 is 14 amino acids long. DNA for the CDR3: TGTGCCAGCACAGGACAGGCGAACACCGGGGAGCTGTTTTTT. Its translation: CASTGQANTGELFF.

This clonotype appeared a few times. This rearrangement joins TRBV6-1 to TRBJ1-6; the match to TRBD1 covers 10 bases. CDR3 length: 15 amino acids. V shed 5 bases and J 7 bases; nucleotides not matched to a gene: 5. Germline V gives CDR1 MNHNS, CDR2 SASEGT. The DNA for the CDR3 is TGTGCCAGCAGTACGGGACAGGGGAGCAATTCACCCCTCCACTTT. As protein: CASSTGQGSNSPLHF.

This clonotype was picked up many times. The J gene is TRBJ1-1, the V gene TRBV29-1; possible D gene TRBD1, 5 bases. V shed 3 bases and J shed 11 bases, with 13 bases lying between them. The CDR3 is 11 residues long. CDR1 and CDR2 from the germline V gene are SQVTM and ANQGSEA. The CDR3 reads CSVDIRAAAFF. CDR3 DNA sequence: TGCAGCGTTGACATCAGGGCGGCGGCTTTCTTT.

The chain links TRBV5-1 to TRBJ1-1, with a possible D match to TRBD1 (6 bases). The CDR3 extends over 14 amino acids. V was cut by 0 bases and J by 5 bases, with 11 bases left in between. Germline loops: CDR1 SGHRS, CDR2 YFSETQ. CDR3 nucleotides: TGCGCCAGCAGCTTGGCAGGGGATGCGACTGAAGCTTTCTTT. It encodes CASSLAGDATEAFF. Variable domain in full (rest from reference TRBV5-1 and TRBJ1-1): KAGVTQTPRYLIKTRGQQVTLSCSPISGHRSVSWYQQTPGQGLQFLFEYFSETQRNKGNFPGRFSGRQFSNSRSEMNVSTLELGDSALYLCASSLAGDATEAFFGQGTRLTVV.

CDR3 region: CASSQRGNEKLFF. In nucleotides, the CDR3 is TGTGCCAGCAGCCAGAGGGGTAATGAAAAACTGTTTTTT. This chain connects TRBV3-1 to TRBJ1-4, with TRBD1 as a possible D gene (5 bases). Trimming left V 3 bases short and J 4 bases short, with 6 bases between. The germline V gene has CDR1 LGHDT and CDR2 YNNKEL (reference sequence). The CDR3 totals 13 residues.

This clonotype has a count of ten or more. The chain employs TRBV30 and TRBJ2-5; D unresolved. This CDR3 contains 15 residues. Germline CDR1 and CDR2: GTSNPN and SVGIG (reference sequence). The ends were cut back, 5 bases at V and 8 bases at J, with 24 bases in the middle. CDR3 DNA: TGTGCCTGGTCCCCGAACCTGGCGGTCGGCGGTACCCAGTACTTC. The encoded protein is CAWSPNLAVGGTQYF.

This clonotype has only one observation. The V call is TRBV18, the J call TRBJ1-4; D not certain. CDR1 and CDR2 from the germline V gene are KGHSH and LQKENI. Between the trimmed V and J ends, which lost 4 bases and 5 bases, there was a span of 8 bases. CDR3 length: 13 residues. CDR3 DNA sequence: TGTGCCAGCTCACACAGTTACAATGAAAAACTGTTTTTT. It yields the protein CASSHSYNEKLFF.

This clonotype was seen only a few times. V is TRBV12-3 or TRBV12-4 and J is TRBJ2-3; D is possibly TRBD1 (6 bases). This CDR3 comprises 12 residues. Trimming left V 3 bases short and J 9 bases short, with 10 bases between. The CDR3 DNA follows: TGTGCCAGCAGTTTGTCCCAGGGGACGCAGTATTTT. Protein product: CASSLSQGTQYF.

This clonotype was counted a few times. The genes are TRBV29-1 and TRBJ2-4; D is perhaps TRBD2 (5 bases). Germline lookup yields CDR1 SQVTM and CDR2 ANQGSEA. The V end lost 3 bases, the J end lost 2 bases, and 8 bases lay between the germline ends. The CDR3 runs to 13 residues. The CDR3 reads CSVELASKNIQYF. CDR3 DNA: TGCAGCGTTGAGCTAGCCTCCAAAAACATTCAGTACTTC. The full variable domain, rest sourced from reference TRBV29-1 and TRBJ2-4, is SAVISQKPSRDICQRGTSLTIQCQVDSQVTMMFWYRQQPGQSLTLIATANQGSEATYESGFVIDKFPISRPNLTFSTLTVSNMSPEDSSIYLCSVELASKNIQYFGAGTRLSVL.

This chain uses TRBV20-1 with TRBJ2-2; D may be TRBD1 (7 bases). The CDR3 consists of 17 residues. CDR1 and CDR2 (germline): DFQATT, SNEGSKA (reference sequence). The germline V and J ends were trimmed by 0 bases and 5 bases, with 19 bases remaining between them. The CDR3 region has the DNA TGCAGTGCTAGAGATTTTCGGTTGCCAGGGGGGACCGGGGAGCTGTTTTTT. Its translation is CSARDFRLPGGTGELFF.

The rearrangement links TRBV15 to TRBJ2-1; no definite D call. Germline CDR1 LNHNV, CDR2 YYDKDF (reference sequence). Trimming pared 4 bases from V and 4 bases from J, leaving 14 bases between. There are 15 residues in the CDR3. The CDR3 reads CATSISSGSYNEQFF. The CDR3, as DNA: TGTGCCACCAGCATTTCGAGTGGGTCATACAATGAGCAGTTCTTC.

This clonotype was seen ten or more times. The CDR3 here is CASSFRGGTRGEQFF. The CDR3 nucleotides read TGTGCCAGCAGTTTTAGAGGTGGCACACGGGGAGAGCAGTTCTTC. The rearrangement joins TRBV12-3 or TRBV12-4 to TRBJ2-1, with a tentative D call TRBD2 (5 bases). Trimming took 3 bases from V and 10 from J, leaving 19 bases between them. This CDR3 contains 15 residues.

The CDR3 here is CSAKGLAGVFYEQYF. The CDR3 nucleotides are TGCAGTGCTAAAGGACTAGCGGGAGTGTTCTACGAGCAGTACTTC. This chain uses TRBV20-1 with TRBJ2-7; 13 bases map to TRBD2. CDR1 is DFQATT, CDR2 SNEGSKA, per germline (reference sequence). J was trimmed by 3 bases and V by 4 bases; bases with no gene match: 6. This CDR3 is 15 amino acids long.

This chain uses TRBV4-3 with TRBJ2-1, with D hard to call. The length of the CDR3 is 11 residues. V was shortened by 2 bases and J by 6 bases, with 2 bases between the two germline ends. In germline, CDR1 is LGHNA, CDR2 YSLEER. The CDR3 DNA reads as TGCGCCAGCAGCCAACCCAATGAGCAGTTCTTC. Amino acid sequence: CASSQPNEQFF.

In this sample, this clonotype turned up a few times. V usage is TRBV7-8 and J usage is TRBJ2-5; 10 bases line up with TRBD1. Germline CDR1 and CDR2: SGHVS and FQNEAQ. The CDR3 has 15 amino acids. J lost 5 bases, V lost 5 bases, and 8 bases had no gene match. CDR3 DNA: TGTGCCAGCAGCCTACAGACAGGGGGCTATGAGACCCAGTACTTC. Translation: CASSLQTGGYETQYF.

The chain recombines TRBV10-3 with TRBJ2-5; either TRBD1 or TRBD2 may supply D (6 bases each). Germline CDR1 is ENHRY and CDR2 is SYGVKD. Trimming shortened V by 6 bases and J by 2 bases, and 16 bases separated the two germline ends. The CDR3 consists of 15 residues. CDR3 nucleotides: TGTGCCATCAGCCCGGGGGCGGGGAATCAAGAGACCCAGTACTTC. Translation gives CAISPGAGNQETQYF.

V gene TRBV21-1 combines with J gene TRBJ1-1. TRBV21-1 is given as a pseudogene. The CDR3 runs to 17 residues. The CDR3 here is CASISPPVRTLEAEAFF. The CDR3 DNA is TGTGCCAGCATCTCTCCCCCCGTTAGGACCTTAGAGGCTGAAGCTTTCTTT.